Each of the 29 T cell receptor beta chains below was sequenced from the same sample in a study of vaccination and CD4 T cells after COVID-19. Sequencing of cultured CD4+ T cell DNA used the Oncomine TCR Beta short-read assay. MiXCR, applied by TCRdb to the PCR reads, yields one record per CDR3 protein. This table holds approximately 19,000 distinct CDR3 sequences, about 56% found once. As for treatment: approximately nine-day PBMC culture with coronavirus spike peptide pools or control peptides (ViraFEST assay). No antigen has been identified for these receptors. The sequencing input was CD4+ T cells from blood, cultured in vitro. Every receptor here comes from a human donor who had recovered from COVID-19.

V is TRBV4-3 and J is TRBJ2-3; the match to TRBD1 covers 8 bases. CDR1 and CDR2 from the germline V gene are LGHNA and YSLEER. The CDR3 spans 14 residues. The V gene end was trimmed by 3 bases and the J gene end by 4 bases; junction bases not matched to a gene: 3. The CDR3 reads CASSHRTGSDTQYF. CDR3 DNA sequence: TGCGCCAGCAGCCACAGGACAGGGTCAGATACGCAGTATTTT.

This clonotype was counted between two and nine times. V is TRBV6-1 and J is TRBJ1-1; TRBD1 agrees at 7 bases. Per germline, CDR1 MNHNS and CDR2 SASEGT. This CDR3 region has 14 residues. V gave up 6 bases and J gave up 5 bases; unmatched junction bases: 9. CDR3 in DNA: TGTGCCAGCAGCCTCGAGACAGGGAGGACTGAAGCTTTCTTT. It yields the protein CASSLETGRTEAFF.

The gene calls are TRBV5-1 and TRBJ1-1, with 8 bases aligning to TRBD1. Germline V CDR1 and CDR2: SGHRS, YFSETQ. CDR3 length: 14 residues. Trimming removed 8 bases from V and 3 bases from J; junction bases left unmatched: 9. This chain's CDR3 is CASSPTGDHTEAFF. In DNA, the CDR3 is TGCGCCAGTTCACCGACAGGGGACCACACTGAAGCTTTCTTT.

The CDR3 DNA reads TGTGCCAGCAGCTCGGACATCACCTACGAGCAGTACTTC. This codes for CASSSDITYEQYF. This chain connects TRBV11-2 to TRBJ2-7; D might be TRBD1 (5 bases). The germline V gene has CDR1 SGHAT and CDR2 FQNNGV. Trimming took off 4 bases at V and 2 bases at J, with 9 bases between the two ends. CDR3 length: 13 residues.

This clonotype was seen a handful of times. DNA for the CDR3: TGCAGTGCAACGGGCTATCCCTACGGCAATGAGCAGTTCTTC. It translates to CSATGYPYGNEQFF. The V call is TRBV20-1, the J call TRBJ2-1; D is undetermined. Trimming took 6 bases from V and 6 from J, leaving 18 bases between them. The CDR3 consists of 14 residues. Germline assignment: CDR1 DFQATT and CDR2 SNEGSKA (reference sequence).

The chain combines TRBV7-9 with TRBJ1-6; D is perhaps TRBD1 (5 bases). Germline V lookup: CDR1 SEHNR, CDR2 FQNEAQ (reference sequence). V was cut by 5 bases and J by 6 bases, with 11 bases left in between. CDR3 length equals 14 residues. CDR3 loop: CASSTRVLNSPLHF. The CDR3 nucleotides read TGTGCCAGCAGCACCAGGGTTCTTAATTCACCCCTCCACTTT.

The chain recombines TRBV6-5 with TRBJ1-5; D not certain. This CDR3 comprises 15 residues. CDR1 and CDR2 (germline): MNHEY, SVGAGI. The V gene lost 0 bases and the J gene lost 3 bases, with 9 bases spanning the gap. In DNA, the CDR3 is TGTGCCAGCAGTTACTCGATCGGCCTCAATCAGCCCCAGCATTTT. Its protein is CASSYSIGLNQPQHF.

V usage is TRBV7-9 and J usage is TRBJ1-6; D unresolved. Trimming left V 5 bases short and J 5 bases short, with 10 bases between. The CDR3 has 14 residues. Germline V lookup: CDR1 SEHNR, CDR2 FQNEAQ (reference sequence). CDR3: CASSRGSDNSPLHF. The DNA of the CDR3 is TGTGCCAGCAGCCGGGGTTCCGATAATTCACCCCTCCACTTT.

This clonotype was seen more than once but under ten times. The CDR3 protein is CASISYLAAEAFF. For the CDR3, the DNA is TGCGCCAGCATAAGTTACTTGGCGGCTGAAGCTTTCTTT. This chain joins TRBV23-1 and TRBJ1-1; D remains unclear. TRBV23-1 is recorded as an ORF, its role being uncertain. The length of the CDR3 is 13 residues. V gave up 7 bases and J gave up 6 bases, with 15 bases separating them.

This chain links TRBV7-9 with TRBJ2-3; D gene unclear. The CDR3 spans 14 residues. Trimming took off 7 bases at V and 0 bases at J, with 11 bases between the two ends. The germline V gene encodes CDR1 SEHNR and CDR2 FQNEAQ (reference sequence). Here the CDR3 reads CASIRQLSTDTQYF. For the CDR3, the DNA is TGTGCCAGCATAAGGCAACTTAGCACAGATACGCAGTATTTT.

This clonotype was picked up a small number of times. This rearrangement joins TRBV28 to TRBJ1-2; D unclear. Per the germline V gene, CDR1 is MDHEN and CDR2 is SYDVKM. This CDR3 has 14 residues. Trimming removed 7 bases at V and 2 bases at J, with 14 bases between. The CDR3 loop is CASTPPGGNYGYTF. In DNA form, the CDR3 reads TGTGCCAGCACCCCGCCGGGAGGGAACTATGGCTACACCTTC.

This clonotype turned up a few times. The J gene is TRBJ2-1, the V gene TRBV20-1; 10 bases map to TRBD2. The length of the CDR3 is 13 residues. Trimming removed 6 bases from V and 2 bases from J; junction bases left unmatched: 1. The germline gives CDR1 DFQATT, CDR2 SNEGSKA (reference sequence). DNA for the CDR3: TGCAGTGCCGGACTAGCGGCCTACAATGAGCAGTTCTTC. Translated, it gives CSAGLAAYNEQFF.

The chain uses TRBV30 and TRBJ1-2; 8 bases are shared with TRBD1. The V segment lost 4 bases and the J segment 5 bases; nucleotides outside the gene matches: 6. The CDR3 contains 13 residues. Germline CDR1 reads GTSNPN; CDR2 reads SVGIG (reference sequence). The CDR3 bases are TGTGCCTGGATCTCGGACAGGGAGTATGGCTACACCTTC. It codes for CAWISDREYGYTF.

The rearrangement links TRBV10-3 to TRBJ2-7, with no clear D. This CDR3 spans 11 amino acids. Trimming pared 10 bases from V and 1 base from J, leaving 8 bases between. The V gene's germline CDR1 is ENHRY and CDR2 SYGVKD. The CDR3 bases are TGTGCCAGCCGACGATCCTACGAGCAGTACTTC. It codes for CASRRSYEQYF.

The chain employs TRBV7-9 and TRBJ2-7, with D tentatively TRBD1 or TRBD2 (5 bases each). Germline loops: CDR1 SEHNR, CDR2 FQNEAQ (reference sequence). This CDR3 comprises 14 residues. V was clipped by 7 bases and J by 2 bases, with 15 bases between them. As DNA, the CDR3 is TGTGCCAGCAAAACCGGGGCCTTGGCCTACGAGCAGTACTTC. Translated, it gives CASKTGALAYEQYF.

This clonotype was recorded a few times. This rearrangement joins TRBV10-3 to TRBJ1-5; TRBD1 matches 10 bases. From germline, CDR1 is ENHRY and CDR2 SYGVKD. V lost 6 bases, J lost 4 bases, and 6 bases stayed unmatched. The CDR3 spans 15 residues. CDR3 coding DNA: TGTGCCATCAGAGGGGGGACAGGGGTTAATCAGCCCCAGCATTTT. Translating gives CAIRGGTGVNQPQHF.

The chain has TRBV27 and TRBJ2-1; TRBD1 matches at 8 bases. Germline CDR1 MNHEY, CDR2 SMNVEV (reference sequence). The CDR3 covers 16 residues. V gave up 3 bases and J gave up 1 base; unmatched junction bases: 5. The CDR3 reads CASSFAGTGSYNEQFF. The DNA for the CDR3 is TGTGCCAGCAGTTTTGCGGGGACAGGTTCCTACAATGAGCAGTTCTTC.

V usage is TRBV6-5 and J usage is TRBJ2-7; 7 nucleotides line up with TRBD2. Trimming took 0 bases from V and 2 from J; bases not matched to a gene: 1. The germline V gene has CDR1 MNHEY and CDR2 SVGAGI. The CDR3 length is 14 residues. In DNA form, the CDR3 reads TGTGCCAGCAGTTACTCAGCGGGGACCTACGAGCAGTACTTC. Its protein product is CASSYSAGTYEQYF.

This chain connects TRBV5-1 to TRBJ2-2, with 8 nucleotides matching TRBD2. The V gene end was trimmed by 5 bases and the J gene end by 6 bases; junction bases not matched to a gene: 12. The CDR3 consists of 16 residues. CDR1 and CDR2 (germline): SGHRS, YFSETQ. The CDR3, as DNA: TGCGCCAGCAGACAGGAGGCGGGAGGCCCTCCCGGGGAGCTGTTTTTT. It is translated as CASRQEAGGPPGELFF.

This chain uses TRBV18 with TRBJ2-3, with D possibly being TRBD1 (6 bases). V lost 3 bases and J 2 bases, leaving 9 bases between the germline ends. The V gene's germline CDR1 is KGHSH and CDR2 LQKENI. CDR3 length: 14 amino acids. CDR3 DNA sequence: TGTGCCAGCTCACCCGGACAGCCCACAGATACGCAGTATTTT. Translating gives CASSPGQPTDTQYF.

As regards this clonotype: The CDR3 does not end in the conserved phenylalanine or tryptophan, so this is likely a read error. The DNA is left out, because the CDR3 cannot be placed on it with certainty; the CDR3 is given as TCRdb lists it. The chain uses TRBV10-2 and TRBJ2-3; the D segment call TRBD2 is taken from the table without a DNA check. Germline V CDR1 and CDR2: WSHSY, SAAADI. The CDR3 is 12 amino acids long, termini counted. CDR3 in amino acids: CASSGGGGRTLT.

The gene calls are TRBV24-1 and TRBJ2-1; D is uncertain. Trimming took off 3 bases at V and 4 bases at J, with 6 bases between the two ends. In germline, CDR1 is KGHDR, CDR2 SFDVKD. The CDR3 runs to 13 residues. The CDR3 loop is CATSDRTYNEQFF. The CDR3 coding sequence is TGTGCCACCAGTGATCGTACTTACAATGAGCAGTTCTTC.

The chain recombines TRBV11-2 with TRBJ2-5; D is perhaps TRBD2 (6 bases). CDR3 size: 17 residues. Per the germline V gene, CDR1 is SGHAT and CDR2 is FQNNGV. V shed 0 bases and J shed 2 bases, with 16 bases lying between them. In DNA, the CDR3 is TGTGCCAGCAGCTTAGATCCGCCTAGCGTCATTCAAGAGACCCAGTACTTC. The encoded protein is CASSLDPPSVIQETQYF.

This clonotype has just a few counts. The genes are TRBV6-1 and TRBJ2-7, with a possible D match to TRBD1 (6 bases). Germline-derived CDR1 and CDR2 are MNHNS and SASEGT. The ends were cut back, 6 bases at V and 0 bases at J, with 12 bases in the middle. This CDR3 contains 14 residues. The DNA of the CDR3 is TGTGCCAGCAGCCCCCAGGGGACCTCCTACGAGCAGTACTTC. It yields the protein CASSPQGTSYEQYF.

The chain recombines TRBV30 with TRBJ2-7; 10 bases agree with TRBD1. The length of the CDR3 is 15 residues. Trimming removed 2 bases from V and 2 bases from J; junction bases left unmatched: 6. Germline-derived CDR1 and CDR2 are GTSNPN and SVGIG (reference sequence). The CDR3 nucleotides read TGTGCCTGGAGTTCTGGGACAGGGGTAGCCTACGAGCAGTACTTC. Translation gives CAWSSGTGVAYEQYF.

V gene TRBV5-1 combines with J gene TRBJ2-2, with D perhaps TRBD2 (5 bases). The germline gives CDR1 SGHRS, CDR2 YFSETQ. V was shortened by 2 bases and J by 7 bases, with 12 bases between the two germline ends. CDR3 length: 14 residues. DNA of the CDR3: TGCGCCAGCAGCTTTAGTGGGGAGTTCGGGGAGCTGTTTTTT. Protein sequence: CASSFSGEFGELFF.

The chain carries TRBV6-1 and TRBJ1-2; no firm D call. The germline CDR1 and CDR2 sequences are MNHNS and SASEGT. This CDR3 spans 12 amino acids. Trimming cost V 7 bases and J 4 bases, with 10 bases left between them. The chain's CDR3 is CASTPSRYGYTF. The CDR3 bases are TGTGCCAGCACTCCCAGCCGCTATGGCTACACCTTC.

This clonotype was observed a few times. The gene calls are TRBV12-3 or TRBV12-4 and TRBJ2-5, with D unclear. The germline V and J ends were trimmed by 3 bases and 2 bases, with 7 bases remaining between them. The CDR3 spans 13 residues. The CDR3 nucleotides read TGTGCCAGCAGTTTCGCCCATCAAGAGACCCAGTACTTC. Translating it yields CASSFAHQETQYF.

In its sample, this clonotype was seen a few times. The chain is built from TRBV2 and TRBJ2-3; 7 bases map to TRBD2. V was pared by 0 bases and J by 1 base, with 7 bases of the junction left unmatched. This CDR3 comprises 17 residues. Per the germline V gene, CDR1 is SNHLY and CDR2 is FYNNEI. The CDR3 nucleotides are TGTGCCAGCAGTGAAGCGCTTCCGGCGGGAGGCACAGATACGCAGTATTTT. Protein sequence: CASSEALPAGGTDTQYF.